This TCR beta chain was sequenced for a study of blood T cell repertoires in COVID-19. Study in general: T cells, B-cell-depleted T cells, or PBMCs supplied cDNA or gDNA.

Some clones are missing from TCRdb's copy, which holds only in-frame ones; the method was immunoSEQ multiplex PCR. The table shows roughly 260,000 clones, with almost 90% occurring only once. Germline CDR1 reads MDHEN; CDR2 reads SYDVKM. This CDR3 region has 12 residues. V gave up 6 bases and J gave up 9 bases, with 9 bases separating them. This TCR derives from a young woman with COVID-19, enrolled during active disease. This chain connects TRBV28 to TRBJ1-6; D is uncertain. The sample taken for sequencing was peripheral blood. The CDR3 DNA is TGTGCCAGCAGGTTTGGGAGTTCACCCCTCCACTTT. Its translation: CASRFGSSPLHF.